This T cell receptor (beta chain) was observed in a study of T cell responses to AZD1222 COVID-19 vaccine. To note about this clone: Its antigen is unidentified.

Per germline, CDR1 MGHRA and CDR2 YSYEKL. The CDR3 has 20 amino acids. Trimming removed 0 bases at V and 3 bases at J, with 26 bases between. Notes on the study in general: Spike-specific TCRs gained breadth and depth after people received two AZD1222 doses. Reportedly, close to half of spike-specific TCRs are directed against unmutated variant regions. The peak T cell response came first, and repertoires were sampled only after it.

The assay was immunoSEQ multiplex PCR, and TCRdb's table has in-frame clones only and misses some. Of about 82,000 clones in the sample, approximately 90% were seen once. The genes are TRBV4-1 and TRBJ1-2, with D perhaps matching TRBD1 (5 bases). Sequences were derived from peripheral blood, sampled on day 0 of AZD1222 vaccination. The clonotype originates from an adult in good health. CDR3 protein: CASSQDNVKGGTPLHYGYTF. The DNA for the CDR3 is TGCGCCAGCAGCCAAGACAATGTTAAGGGAGGGACCCCCTTACACTATGGCTACACCTTC.